Below, 32 T cell receptor beta chains from the same sample are listed, as sequenced in a study of identical twins. Using its own MiXCR run on the 5' RACE reads, TCRdb lists one record per CDR3 protein. The table has 300,000 to 400,000 distinct CDR3 sequences, 9% to 10% seen once. Sequenced: naive T cells sorted from blood. The origin of the receptors is a woman aged 50 to 60 in good health.

The chain recombines TRBV5-1 with TRBJ2-5, with D possibly TRBD2 on 6 matching bases. The V end was cut by 1 base, the J end by 5 bases, with 15 bases between. Germline CDR1 SGHRS, CDR2 YFSETQ. The CDR3 length is 15 residues. CDR3 sequence reads: CASSLSREGGETQYF. DNA for the CDR3: TGCGCCAGCAGCTTGTCGCGGGAAGGTGGGGAGACCCAGTACTTC.

This clonotype has more than one count but fewer than ten. This CDR3 is CASSLPQIGQNTEAFF. In nucleotides, the CDR3 is TGCGCCAGCAGCTTACCTCAAATCGGACAAAACACTGAAGCTTTCTTT. The chain is built from TRBV5-1 and TRBJ1-1, with TRBD1 as a possible D gene (5 bases). The germline CDR1 and CDR2 sequences are SGHRS and YFSETQ. The length of the CDR3 is 16 residues. V lost 2 bases, J lost 2 bases, and 16 bases lay in between.

The chain has TRBV15 and TRBJ2-7, with 9 positions matching TRBD2. After removal of 1 base from V and 6 bases from J, the junction contained 7 bases not matched to a gene. This CDR3 spans 15 amino acids. Germline CDR1 LNHNV, CDR2 YYDKDF (reference sequence). The DNA of the CDR3 is TGTGCCACCAGCAGAGGCCTGGGGACTAGCTCCGAGCAGTACTTC. Residues: CATSRGLGTSSEQYF.

This clonotype turned up a few times. The genes are TRBV15 and TRBJ1-1; perhaps TRBD1 as D (5 bases). CDR1 and CDR2 (germline): LNHNV, YYDKDF (reference sequence). Trimming took off 6 bases at V and 1 base at J, with 21 bases between the two ends. This CDR3 is 17 amino acids long. DNA for the CDR3: TGTGCCACCAGAGTAGAGGTTGCGGGACTTGAGAACACTGAAGCTTTCTTT. As protein: CATRVEVAGLENTEAFF.

This clonotype was seen many times. The chain recombines TRBV7-6 with TRBJ2-7, with D possibly TRBD1 on 6 matching bases. The ends were cut back, 1 base at V and 5 bases at J, with 9 bases in the middle. The germline gives CDR1 SGHVS, CDR2 FNYEAQ. The CDR3 has 13 amino acids. The CDR3 protein is CASSLVTGNEQYV. In DNA, the CDR3 is TGTGCCAGCAGCTTAGTTACAGGGAACGAGCAGTACGTC.

This clonotype occurred many times. V is TRBV5-1 and J is TRBJ2-7, with 7 bases identical to TRBD2. CDR1 and CDR2 (germline): SGHRS, YFSETQ. The CDR3 length is 15 residues. The junction had 13 bases not matched to a gene; V was cut back by 7 bases and J by 3 bases. The CDR3 loop is CASLPLGEGNYEQYF. Here the CDR3 DNA reads TGCGCCAGCCTCCCTCTTGGGGAGGGAAACTACGAGCAGTACTTC.

The chain employs TRBV5-1 and TRBJ2-1, with D uncertain. The CDR3 sequence is 15 residues long. V lost 4 bases and J lost 3, with 14 bases in between. CDR1 and CDR2 from the germline V gene are SGHRS and YFSETQ. CDR3 DNA: TGCGCCAGCAGCCCGTCCGCGAGGTACTACAATGAGCAGTTCTTC. Translated, it gives CASSPSARYYNEQFF.

This clonotype was detected a few times. This chain links TRBV5-1 with TRBJ2-7; no firm D call. V shed 10 bases and J shed 4 bases, with 6 bases lying between them. In germline, CDR1 is SGHRS, CDR2 YFSETQ. The CDR3 totals 9 residues. The CDR3 DNA reads TGCGCCTTTGGGTACGAGCAGTACTTC. Translation: CAFGYEQYF.

There are a few counts of this clonotype. The chain links TRBV12-3 or TRBV12-4 to TRBJ2-1; TRBD1 agrees at 9 bases. V shed 3 bases and J 8 bases; nucleotides not matched to a gene: 5. The length of the CDR3 is 14 residues. The CDR3 region has the DNA TGTGCCAGCAGTTTGGGACAGGGTTGGCATGAGCAGTTCTTC. Protein product: CASSLGQGWHEQFF.

V usage is TRBV7-8 and J usage is TRBJ2-5, with D possibly matching TRBD1 (6 bases). Germline CDR1 is SGHVS and CDR2 is FQNEAQ. The CDR3 is 13 residues long. Trimming stripped 0 bases from V and 4 bases from J, with 6 bases between. CDR3 nucleotide sequence: TGTGCCAGCAGCTTAGCGGGGGCAGAGACCCAGTACTTC. Amino acid sequence: CASSLAGAETQYF.

The V gene is TRBV10-3, the J gene TRBJ1-2; 8 nucleotides align to TRBD1. The CDR3 has 11 residues. The germline V gene encodes CDR1 ENHRY and CDR2 SYGVKD. After removal of 10 bases from V and 8 bases from J, the junction contained 6 bases not matched to a gene. CDR3 DNA sequence: TGTGCCAGCCTGACAGGGGTCGGCTACACCTTC. Its translation: CASLTGVGYTF.

The table lists this clonotype with a few counts. The genes are TRBV12-3 or TRBV12-4 and TRBJ2-2, with D uncertain. The length of the CDR3 is 14 residues. V was pared by 4 bases and J by 4 bases, with 10 bases between. Here the CDR3 reads CASSYYRRTGELFF. CDR3 in DNA: TGTGCCAGCAGTTACTACAGACGCACCGGGGAGCTGTTTTTT.

This chain uses TRBV6-1 with TRBJ2-7; tentatively, D is TRBD2 (6 bases). In germline, CDR1 is MNHNS, CDR2 SASEGT. The germline V and J ends were trimmed by 3 bases and 4 bases, with 10 bases remaining between them. This CDR3 region has 13 residues. Written as DNA, the CDR3 is TGTGCCAGCAGTGACGGGACTCCTTACGAGCAGTACGTC. Translation: CASSDGTPYEQYV.

This clonotype was observed a few times. The rearrangement joins TRBV29-1 to TRBJ1-2; the D is unclear. The V end was cut by 5 bases, the J end by 2 bases, with 6 bases between. From germline, CDR1 is SQVTM and CDR2 ANQGSEA. The CDR3 has 11 residues. CDR3 DNA: TGCAGCGTTAGAGGGAACTATGGCTACACCTTC. Protein product: CSVRGNYGYTF.

This clonotype was counted a few times. The genes are TRBV29-1 and TRBJ2-1; unclear D gene. CDR3 length: 10 amino acids. CDR1 is SQVTM and CDR2 is ANQGSEA in the germline V gene. The CDR3 loop reads CSSWDNEQFF. The CDR3 nucleotides are TGCAGTTCATGGGACAATGAGCAGTTCTTC.

This clonotype was recorded at least ten times. In DNA form, the CDR3 reads TGTGCCAGCAGACGGGGGAGTGCAGATACGCAGTATTTT. This codes for CASRRGSADTQYF. The chain employs TRBV11-3 and TRBJ2-3, with a possible D match to TRBD2 (6 bases). The V and J ends lost 6 bases and 4 bases respectively, with 11 bases between them. The CDR3 extends over 13 amino acids. Germline CDR1 is SGHNT and CDR2 is YENEEA.

This sequence joins TRBV2 and TRBJ2-7, with TRBD2 as a possible D gene (5 bases). This CDR3 contains 15 residues. V gave up 3 bases and J gave up 6 bases, with 18 bases separating them. In germline, CDR1 is SNHLY, CDR2 FYNNEI. The CDR3 DNA is TGTGCCAGCAGTGATCAGAGGGCCGATTTCGGCGAGCAGTACTTC. Amino acid sequence: CASSDQRADFGEQYF.

Ten or more counts support this clonotype. CDR3 coding DNA: TGTGCCACCAGTGATAGCGGACGAGGGAACACTGAAGCTTTCTTT. Protein sequence: CATSDSGRGNTEAFF. The chain links TRBV24-1 to TRBJ1-1; D gene ambiguous. CDR3 size: 15 residues. CDR1 is KGHDR, CDR2 SFDVKD, per germline. V gave up 3 bases and J gave up 1 base, with 11 bases separating them.

V and J are TRBV20-1 and TRBJ2-7; tentative D call: TRBD2 (5 bases). Per the germline V gene, CDR1 is DFQATT and CDR2 is SNEGSKA (reference sequence). The CDR3 is 14 residues long. The V end lost 0 bases, the J end lost 7 bases, and 16 bases lay between the germline ends. In nucleotides, the CDR3 is TGCAGTGCTAGAGAGCCCCGGGGTGCTGGGGAGCAGTACTTC. This codes for CSAREPRGAGEQYF.

This clonotype has more than one count but fewer than ten. The chain has TRBV30 and TRBJ1-5; possible D gene TRBD1, 5 bases. Trimming removed 1 base from V and 0 bases from J, with 10 bases in between. This CDR3 comprises 15 residues. Looked up from germline, CDR1 is GTSNPN and CDR2 is SVGIG (reference sequence). Written as DNA, the CDR3 is TGTGCCTGGAGTGAAAAGACAGCTAGCAATCAGCCCCAGCATTTT. Translating it yields CAWSEKTASNQPQHF. Drawing the rest from reference TRBV30 and TRBJ1-5, the complete variable domain is SQTIHQWPATLVQPVGSPLSLECTVEGTSNPNLYWYRQAAGRGLQLLFYSVGIGQISSEVPQNLSASRPQDRQFILSSKKLLLSDSGFYLCAWSEKTASNQPQHFGDGTRLSIL.

At least ten counts were recorded for this clonotype. This rearrangement joins TRBV7-9 to TRBJ1-5; D uncertain. Germline lookup yields CDR1 SEHNR and CDR2 FQNEAQ (reference sequence). The CDR3 is 14 amino acids. The ends were cut back, 5 bases at V and 6 bases at J, with 14 bases in the middle. DNA of the CDR3: TGTGCCAGCAGCACCGTCGGGTCTAGTCAGCCCCAGCATTTT. It yields the protein CASSTVGSSQPQHF.

The chain employs TRBV7-8 and TRBJ2-2; 15 bases agree with TRBD2. Germline CDR1 SGHVS, CDR2 FQNEAQ. The CDR3 runs to 16 residues. Losses at the gene ends were 5 bases for V and 6 bases for J; bases not matched to a gene: 4. CDR3 sequence reads: CASSRRTSGRAGELFF. CDR3 nucleotide sequence: TGTGCCAGCAGCAGAAGGACTAGCGGGAGGGCCGGGGAGCTGTTTTTT.

This clonotype came up many times. This rearrangement joins TRBV9 to TRBJ2-1; no definite D call. Germline V gives CDR1 SGDLS, CDR2 YYNGEE. This CDR3 comprises 13 residues. V lost 1 base to trimming and J lost 6 bases, with 8 bases between them. The CDR3, as DNA: TGTGCCAGCAGCGTAACGGATTCCAATGAGCAGTTCTTC. As protein: CASSVTDSNEQFF.

This sequence joins TRBV12-3 or TRBV12-4 and TRBJ1-1; 9 bases align to TRBD1. J was trimmed by 1 base and V by 5 bases; bases with no gene match: 2. This CDR3 spans 14 amino acids. The CDR3 is CASSMTGGNTEAFF. CDR3 bases: TGTGCCAGCAGTATGACAGGGGGGAACACTGAAGCTTTCTTT.

The chain recombines TRBV12-3 or TRBV12-4 with TRBJ2-2; the D is unclear. V lost 4 bases and J 7 bases, leaving 7 bases between the germline ends. The CDR3 sequence is 12 residues long. CDR3: CASSSRHGELFF. CDR3 coding DNA: TGTGCCAGCAGTTCCAGACACGGGGAGCTGTTTTTT.

This clonotype was counted only a few times. The chain combines TRBV11-2 with TRBJ2-1, with 12 nucleotides matching TRBD2. This CDR3 comprises 19 residues. V lost 3 bases, J lost 8 bases, and 17 bases stayed unmatched. Germline-derived CDR1 and CDR2 are SGHAT and FQNNGV. The CDR3 sequence: CASSFFGTSGPRPMYEQFF. As DNA, the CDR3 is TGTGCCAGCAGCTTTTTCGGGACTAGCGGGCCCCGGCCTATGTATGAGCAGTTCTTC.

The chain links TRBV5-1 to TRBJ2-1, with D possibly being TRBD1 (6 bases). This CDR3 spans 14 amino acids. CDR1 is SGHRS, CDR2 YFSETQ, per germline. V was trimmed by 4 bases and J by 3 bases, leaving 11 bases between them. CDR3 DNA: TGCGCCAGCAGCCCTCCAGGGGACTACAATGAGCAGTTCTTC. Protein product: CASSPPGDYNEQFF.

V and J are TRBV9 and TRBJ1-3; D uncertain. CDR3 length: 14 residues. Germline V lookup: CDR1 SGDLS, CDR2 YYNGEE. Trimming shortened V by 1 base and J by 2 bases, and 7 bases separated the two germline ends. Written as DNA, the CDR3 is TGTGCCAGCAGCGTATCAGGTACTGGAAACACCATATATTTT. This gives the protein CASSVSGTGNTIYF.

The V and J genes are TRBV7-2 and TRBJ2-5, with 12 bases that match TRBD2. V was pared by 4 bases and J by 5 bases, with 11 bases of the junction left unmatched. This CDR3 region has 17 residues. Germline values: CDR1 SGHTA, CDR2 FQGNSA. CDR3 sequence reads: CASSSRGLAGKQETQYF. The CDR3 bases are TGTGCCAGCAGCTCGAGAGGACTAGCGGGAAAACAGGAGACCCAGTACTTC. The full variable domain, rest sourced from reference TRBV7-2 and TRBJ2-5, is GAGVSQSPSNKVTEKGKDVELRCDPISGHTALYWYRQSLGQGLEFLIYFQGNSAPDKSGLPSDRFSAERTGGSVSTLTIQRTQQEDSAVYLCASSSRGLAGKQETQYFGPGTRLLVL.

This clonotype was picked up many times. The V and J genes are TRBV4-1 and TRBJ1-2; D might be TRBD1 (6 bases). Deletions cut 0 bases from V and 1 base from J, with 15 bases between. The V gene's germline CDR1 is MGHRA and CDR2 YSYEKL. The CDR3 is made up of 17 amino acids. This chain's CDR3 is CASSQDPPGQINYGYTF. CDR3 in DNA: TGCGCCAGCAGCCAAGACCCCCCAGGACAGATTAACTATGGCTACACCTTC.

This clonotype has just a few counts. V usage is TRBV20-1 and J usage is TRBJ2-1; either TRBD1 or TRBD2 may fit D (5 bases each). The length of the CDR3 is 12 residues. Germline lookup yields CDR1 DFQATT and CDR2 SNEGSKA (reference sequence). Trimming removed 1 base from V and 9 bases from J, with 10 bases in between. CDR3 residues: CSARGDPGEQFF. The CDR3 DNA reads TGCAGTGCTAGAGGGGACCCCGGTGAGCAGTTCTTC.

This chain uses TRBV7-9 with TRBJ2-1; TRBD2 agrees at 7 bases. J gave up 3 bases and V 5 bases, and 10 bases lay outside the gene matches. From germline, CDR1 is SEHNR and CDR2 FQNEAQ (reference sequence). This CDR3 has 16 residues. The CDR3 DNA sequence: TGTGCCAGCAGCGGCCGGAGGGGAGGGAGCTACAATGAGCAGTTCTTC. Amino acids: CASSGRRGGSYNEQFF.